This T cell receptor beta chain came from a study of ipilimumab plus nivolumab after autologous stem cell transplantation. Study summary: Median doses per patient: roughly five ipilimumab, under 10 nivolumab. Myeloma cases were transplant-naive high-risk or relapsed within 3 years post first autologous transplant.

J gave up 5 bases and V 5 bases, and 5 bases lay outside the gene matches. The CDR3 totals 15 residues. Per germline, CDR1 SGHDN and CDR2 FVKESK. This clone was observed a single time. Its antigen is not known. Study-wide results and caveats: Per the authors, repertoire, Treg and microbiota data justify further study.

TCRdb's copy holds only in-frame clones and misses some; the assay was immunoSEQ multiplex PCR. The sample has fewer than 45,000 clones, 90% to 95% seen once. Starting 14 to 28 days after autologous transplant, ipilimumab 1 mg/kg was given. The source is a male donor with multiple myeloma. The material sequenced was PBMCs, taken in a trial of ipilimumab plus nivolumab as post-transplant consolidation. The chain has TRBV14 and TRBJ1-6, with TRBD1 matching over 8 bases. CDR3 nucleotides: TGTGCCAGCAGCGGACAGGGTTTTCATAATTCACCCCTCCACTTT. Its translation: CASSGQGFHNSPLHF.